The 28 T cell receptor beta chains given below trace back to one sample, sequenced in a study of blood T cell repertoires in COVID-19. Here immunoSEQ multiplex PCR was the method, and the copy in TCRdb shows in-frame clones only, minus some. The sample includes some 59,000 clones, about 88% seen only once; the top ten take around 1.6%. The sequencing sample was made of peripheral blood. The receptors were gathered from a man aged 60 to 69 with acute or convalescent COVID-19.

The gene calls are TRBV2 and TRBJ1-6, with 10 nucleotides matching TRBD1. CDR1 and CDR2 (germline): SNHLY, FYNNEI. The J segment lost 9 bases and the V segment lost 7 bases, leaving 9 bases of the junction unmatched. The CDR3 contains 15 residues. CDR3 coding DNA: TGTGCCAGCAACCCCGGGACAGGGGCCCCTTCACCCCTCCACTTT. This codes for CASNPGTGAPSPLHF.

V usage is TRBV19 and J usage is TRBJ2-2; TRBD1 is a possible D gene (7 bases). The V end was cut by 3 bases, the J end by 7 bases, with 18 bases between. The germline CDR1 and CDR2 sequences are LNHDA and SQIVND (reference sequence). There are 16 residues in the CDR3. The CDR3 loop is CASSIYQGGLSGELFF. DNA for the CDR3: TGTGCCAGTAGTATTTATCAGGGGGGCCTTAGCGGGGAGCTGTTTTTT.

This clone was seen a single time. The chain recombines TRBV19 with TRBJ1-1, with 8 bases lining up with TRBD1. The CDR3 covers 16 residues. Trimming took 3 bases from V and 2 from J; bases not matched to a gene: 8. Per germline, CDR1 LNHDA and CDR2 SQIVND (reference sequence). The CDR3 coding sequence is TGTGCCAGTAGTATTAGGGCCGGACAGGGCAACACTGAAGCTTTCTTT. Translated: CASSIRAGQGNTEAFF.

This chain links TRBV6-2 or TRBV6-3 with TRBJ1-5; 7 bases line up with TRBD1. With 0 bases clipped from V and 5 bases from J, the junction kept 10 bases outside the gene matches. The CDR3 consists of 17 residues. Germline CDR1 is MNHEY and CDR2 is SVGEGT. The chain's CDR3 is CASSYSKQGTVDQPQHF. The CDR3 DNA is TGTGCCAGCAGTTACTCGAAGCAGGGGACAGTAGATCAGCCCCAGCATTTT.

This clone was detected once. This chain joins TRBV5-1 and TRBJ2-2; 9 bases fit TRBD2. CDR1 and CDR2 from the germline V gene are SGHRS and YFSETQ. V shed 4 bases, J shed 2 bases, and the junction held 6 bases outside the gene matches. The CDR3 extends over 16 amino acids. The CDR3 DNA reads TGCGCCAGCAGCACCCTGACTAGCGGTAACACCGGGGAGCTGTTTTTT. Translated, it gives CASSTLTSGNTGELFF.

The rearrangement joins TRBV19 to TRBJ1-2; TRBD1 aligns across 9 bases. Germline lookup yields CDR1 LNHDA and CDR2 SQIVND (reference sequence). This CDR3 has 13 residues. The J segment lost 7 bases and the V segment lost 6 bases, leaving 6 bases of the junction unmatched. CDR3 sequence reads: CASRHRGQSGYTF. CDR3 in DNA: TGTGCCAGTAGGCACAGGGGGCAATCTGGCTACACCTTC.

This clone was seen just once. Here the CDR3 DNA reads TGTGCCAGCAGTGAAACCGGGAACTATGGCTACACCTTC. This codes for CASSETGNYGYTF. The chain combines TRBV6-1 with TRBJ1-2, with D unclear. With 2 bases removed from V and 2 bases from J, the gap between germline ends came to 6 bases. In germline, CDR1 is MNHNS, CDR2 SASEGT. The CDR3 totals 13 residues.

The genes are TRBV5-1 and TRBJ2-1; a possible D gene is TRBD1 (5 bases). Germline CDR1 is SGHRS and CDR2 is YFSETQ. V lost 4 bases and J lost 4, with 12 bases in between. The CDR3 contains 14 residues. The CDR3 region has the DNA TGCGCCAGCAGCGGTGGACAAATTTACAATGAGCAGTTCTTC. This translates into CASSGGQIYNEQFF.

The chain joins TRBV4-2 to TRBJ1-6; no reliable D call. CDR1 LGHNA and CDR2 YNFKEQ come from the germline V gene. V was shortened by 0 bases and J by 10 bases, with 4 bases between the two germline ends. CDR3 length: 12 amino acids. CDR3 in DNA: TGTGCCAGCAGCCAAGAGGGCTCACCCCTCCACTTT. Amino acids: CASSQEGSPLHF.

The chain is built from TRBV5-4 and TRBJ2-7, with 8 bases aligning to TRBD1. The junction had 2 bases not matched to a gene; V was cut back by 3 bases and J by 6 bases. Germline V CDR1 and CDR2: SGHNT, YYREEE (reference sequence). The CDR3 has 12 amino acids. CDR3: CASSWTGFEQYF. CDR3 sequence (DNA): TGTGCCAGCAGCTGGACAGGGTTCGAGCAGTACTTC.

This chain connects TRBV18 to TRBJ2-2, with 9 bases that match TRBD1. The V gene end was trimmed by 2 bases and the J gene end by 5 bases; junction bases not matched to a gene: 9. The length of the CDR3 is 17 residues. Germline V gene lookup returns CDR1 KGHSH and CDR2 LQKENI. For the CDR3, the DNA is TGTGCCAGCTCACCATCGTTTATGACAGGGGGAACCGGGGAGCTGTTTTTT. This encodes CASSPSFMTGGTGELFF.

The chain carries TRBV7-2 and TRBJ2-7; 7 bases fit TRBD2. CDR3 length: 13 residues. Germline CDR1 SGHTA, CDR2 FQGNSA. With V trimmed by 0 bases and J by 7 bases, 3 bases remained unmatched. CDR3 nucleotides: TGTGCCAGCAGCTTAGCGGGGGGGTTTGAGCAGTACTTC. This gives the protein CASSLAGGFEQYF.

The V gene is TRBV12-5, the J gene TRBJ1-1; no clear D. The CDR3 extends over 14 amino acids. V dropped 4 bases and J dropped 1 base, with 10 bases sitting between them. The germline V gene encodes CDR1 LGHNT and CDR2 FRNRAP. The CDR3 DNA reads as TGTGCTAGTGGTTCCCGAGAAGCGAACACTGAAGCTTTCTTT. It codes for CASGSREANTEAFF.

This sequence joins TRBV5-1 and TRBJ2-7, with 7 bases matching TRBD1. This CDR3 is 14 amino acids long. Germline V gives CDR1 SGHRS, CDR2 YFSETQ. V was pared by 4 bases and J by 4 bases, with 8 bases of the junction left unmatched. CDR3 amino acids: CASSPTPQGYEQYF. As DNA, the CDR3 is TGCGCCAGCAGCCCAACTCCACAGGGGTACGAGCAGTACTTC.

The V gene is TRBV27, the J gene TRBJ2-2; TRBD1 aligns across 7 bases. This CDR3 comprises 15 residues. CDR1 MNHEY and CDR2 SMNVEV come from the germline V gene (reference sequence). The junction had 4 bases not matched to a gene; V was cut back by 6 bases and J by 0 bases. The DNA for the CDR3 is TGTGCCAGCAGACTTGACAGGGCGAACACCGGGGAGCTGTTTTTT. Residues: CASRLDRANTGELFF.

This chain links TRBV7-8 with TRBJ2-5; 10 nucleotides line up with TRBD1. The CDR3 covers 16 residues. The V and J ends lost 11 bases and 5 bases, in that order; junction bases with no gene match: 17. Germline values: CDR1 SGHVS, CDR2 FQNEAQ. The CDR3 DNA reads as TGTGCCTCACGCCGGGGGGGGACAGGGGCTAGGGAGACCCAGTACTTC. Translation: CASRRGGTGARETQYF.

The chain couples TRBV24-1 to TRBJ2-2; maybe TRBD1 (6 bases). From germline, CDR1 is KGHDR and CDR2 SFDVKD. CDR3 length: 13 amino acids. V shed 5 bases and J shed 5 bases, with 8 bases lying between them. The CDR3, as DNA: TGTGCCACCAGTGTCCAGGGGACCGGGGAGCTGTTTTTT. Translated: CATSVQGTGELFF.

The gene calls are TRBV19 and TRBJ1-1, with 7 bases lining up with TRBD1. This CDR3 spans 15 amino acids. Looked up from germline, CDR1 is LNHDA and CDR2 is SQIVND (reference sequence). The V and J ends lost 1 base and 3 bases, in that order; junction bases with no gene match: 5. For the CDR3, the DNA is TGTGCCAGTAGTATAGCTGGGCAGGGGGACACTGAAGCTTTCTTT. Protein: CASSIAGQGDTEAFF.

V and J are TRBV5-4 and TRBJ1-5, with TRBD1 identical over 8 bases. The V segment lost 0 bases and the J segment 7 bases; nucleotides outside the gene matches: 0. The germline V gene encodes CDR1 SGHNT and CDR2 YYREEE (reference sequence). CDR3 length: 13 residues. CDR3 residues: CASSLGQGQPQHF. For the CDR3, the DNA is TGTGCCAGCAGCTTGGGACAGGGGCAGCCCCAGCATTTT.

The table lists this clone with a count of one. The chain links TRBV29-1 to TRBJ1-1; unclear D gene. The CDR3 has 12 amino acids. V gave up 3 bases and J gave up 4 bases, with 9 bases separating them. Per germline, CDR1 SQVTM and CDR2 ANQGSEA. CDR3 loop: CSVEHSGTEAFF. In DNA, the CDR3 is TGCAGCGTTGAGCATAGCGGCACTGAAGCTTTCTTT.

The chain combines TRBV11-2 with TRBJ1-2, with D possibly matching TRBD1 (5 bases). The V and J ends lost 6 bases and 4 bases respectively, with 12 bases between them. The CDR3 is made up of 13 amino acids. Germline-derived CDR1 and CDR2 are SGHAT and FQNNGV. This CDR3 is CASSLTGVYGYTF. The CDR3 DNA sequence: TGTGCCAGCAGTCTTACGGGGGTCTATGGCTACACCTTC. The whole variable domain, filled in from reference TRBV11-2 and TRBJ1-2, reads EAGVAQSPRYKIIEKRQSVAFWCNPISGHATLYWYQQILGQGPKLLIQFQNNGVVDDSQLPKDRFSAERLKGVDSTLKIQPAKLEDSAVYLCASSLTGVYGYTFGSGTRLTVV.

This clone was counted a few times. CDR3 nucleotides: TGTGCCAGCAGCTTCCCGTTTAGCTACAGGGTGGACGAGCAGTACTTC. This sequence encodes CASSFPFSYRVDEQYF. V usage is TRBV11-3 and J usage is TRBJ2-7; a possible D gene is TRBD1 (6 bases). This CDR3 region has 16 residues. Germline assignment: CDR1 SGHNT and CDR2 YENEEA. V was cut by 3 bases and J by 5 bases, with 20 bases left in between.

The chain carries TRBV11-2 and TRBJ2-7; 9 bases line up with TRBD2. Trimming removed 1 base from V and 0 bases from J; junction bases left unmatched: 7. The CDR3 has 17 residues. CDR1 SGHAT and CDR2 FQNNGV come from the germline V gene. CDR3 nucleotide sequence: TGTGCCAGCAGCTTAGTTCCCAGCGGGGGGCACTCCTACGAGCAGTACTTC. Protein sequence: CASSLVPSGGHSYEQYF.

This clone has just one count. The chain links TRBV10-1 to TRBJ1-1; TRBD1 matches 8 bases. The V and J ends lost 7 bases and 3 bases, in that order; junction bases with no gene match: 25. CDR1 is WNHNN and CDR2 is SYGVQD in the germline V gene (reference sequence). The CDR3 runs to 20 residues. The DNA of the CDR3 is TGCGCCAGCAAACCGCTCCCCCTCGACAGGGGTTTAGACCTGGACACTGAAGCTTTCTTT. It translates to CASKPLPLDRGLDLDTEAFF.

The rearrangement joins TRBV5-1 to TRBJ2-1, with 8 positions matching TRBD2. The CDR3 length is 16 residues. Germline assignment: CDR1 SGHRS and CDR2 YFSETQ. The trim removed 5 bases at V and 0 bases at J, leaving 7 bases unmatched. The CDR3 DNA is TGCGCCAGCAGGCATTTAGCGGGAAACTCCTACAATGAGCAGTTCTTC. Amino acid sequence: CASRHLAGNSYNEQFF.

The chain recombines TRBV27 with TRBJ1-2, with 9 bases identical to TRBD1. Per germline, CDR1 MNHEY and CDR2 SMNVEV (reference sequence). J was trimmed by 5 bases and V by 8 bases; bases with no gene match: 9. This CDR3 is built from 14 residues. The CDR3 loop reads CASRTLGTGYGYTF. DNA for the CDR3: TGTGCCAGCCGTACCCTCGGGACAGGGTATGGCTACACCTTC.

This chain uses TRBV2 with TRBJ2-1; a possible D gene is TRBD1 (5 bases). Germline V lookup: CDR1 SNHLY, CDR2 FYNNEI. This CDR3 is built from 11 residues. Trimming stripped 6 bases from V and 13 bases from J, with 13 bases between. The CDR3 spells CASSRETDQFF. The CDR3 nucleotides read TGTGCCAGCAGCCGAGAGACAGACCAGTTCTTC. The full variable domain, rest sourced from reference TRBV2 and TRBJ2-1, is EPEVTQTPSHQVTQMGQEVILRCVPISNHLYFYWYRQILGQKVEFLVSFYNNEISEKSEIFDDQFSVERPDGSNFTLKIRSTKLEDSAMYFCASSRETDQFFGPGTRLTVL.

This clone was recorded only once. J is TRBJ2-2 and V is TRBV12-3 or TRBV12-4; D is uncertain. Trimming took 4 bases from V and 5 from J, leaving 8 bases between them. The CDR3 spans 13 residues. The DNA of the CDR3 is TGTGCCAGCAGTTCCGGTGGTACCGGGGAGCTGTTTTTT. It translates to CASSSGGTGELFF.